The source of this T cell receptor (beta chain) is a study of blood T cell repertoires in COVID-19. This CDR3 spans 15 amino acids. Trimming removed 4 bases at V and 2 bases at J, with 15 bases between. Germline CDR1 reads SGHRS; CDR2 reads YFSETQ. In the study's own analysis: Estimates of nucleated cell counts were drawn from the amplification of reference gene primers. The assay was immunoSEQ multiplex PCR, and TCRdb's table has in-frame clones only and misses some. V, J and clone size reflect that table, while D and trimming were determined from the DNA. The data contain tens of thousands of clones, around 87% of them singletons.

This chain links TRBV5-1 with TRBJ1-1; TRBD1 is a possible D gene (6 bases). The clonotype comes from a male donor with acute or convalescent COVID-19. The specimen was peripheral blood. The CDR3 loop is CASSPIRDINTEAFF. In DNA form, the CDR3 reads TGCGCCAGCAGCCCCATCCGGGACATTAACACTGAAGCTTTCTTT.